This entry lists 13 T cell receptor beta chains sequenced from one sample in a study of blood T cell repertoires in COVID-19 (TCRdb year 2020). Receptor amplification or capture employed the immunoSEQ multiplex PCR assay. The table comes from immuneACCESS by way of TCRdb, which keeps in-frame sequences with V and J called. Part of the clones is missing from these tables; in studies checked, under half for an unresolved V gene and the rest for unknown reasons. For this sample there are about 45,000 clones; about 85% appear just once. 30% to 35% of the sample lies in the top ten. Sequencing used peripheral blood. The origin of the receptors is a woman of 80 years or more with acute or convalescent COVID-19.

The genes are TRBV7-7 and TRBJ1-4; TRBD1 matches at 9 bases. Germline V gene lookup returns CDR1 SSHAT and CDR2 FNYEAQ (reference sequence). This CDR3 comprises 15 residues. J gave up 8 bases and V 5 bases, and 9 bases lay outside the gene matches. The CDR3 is CASSTGQGGGEKLFF. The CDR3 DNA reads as TGTGCCAGCAGCACGGGACAGGGAGGGGGGGAAAAACTGTTTTTT.

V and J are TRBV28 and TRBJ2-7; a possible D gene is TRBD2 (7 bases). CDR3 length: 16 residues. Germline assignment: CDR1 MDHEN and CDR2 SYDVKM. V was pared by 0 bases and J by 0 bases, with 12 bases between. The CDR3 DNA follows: TGTGCCAGCAGTTTATGGTTGGGGGGGGCCTCCTACGAGCAGTACTTC. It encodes CASSLWLGGASYEQYF.

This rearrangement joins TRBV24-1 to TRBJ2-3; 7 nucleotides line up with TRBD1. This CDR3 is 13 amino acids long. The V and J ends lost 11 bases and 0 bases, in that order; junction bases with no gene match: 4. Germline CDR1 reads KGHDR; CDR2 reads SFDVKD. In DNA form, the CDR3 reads TGTGCCATCGGACAGGCGAGCACAGATACGCAGTATTTT. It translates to CAIGQASTDTQYF.

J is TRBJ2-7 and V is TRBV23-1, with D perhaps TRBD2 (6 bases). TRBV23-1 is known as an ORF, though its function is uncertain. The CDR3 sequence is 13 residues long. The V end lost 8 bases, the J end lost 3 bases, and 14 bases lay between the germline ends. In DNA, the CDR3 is TGCGCCAGCCCCGGACTACACGACTACGAGCAGTACTTC. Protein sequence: CASPGLHDYEQYF.

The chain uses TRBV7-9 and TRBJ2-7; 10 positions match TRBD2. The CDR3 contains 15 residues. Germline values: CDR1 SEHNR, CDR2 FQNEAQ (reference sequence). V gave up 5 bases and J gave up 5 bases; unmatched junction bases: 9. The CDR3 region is CASSRASGSRNEQYF. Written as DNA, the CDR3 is TGTGCCAGCAGCAGAGCTAGCGGGAGCAGGAACGAGCAGTACTTC.

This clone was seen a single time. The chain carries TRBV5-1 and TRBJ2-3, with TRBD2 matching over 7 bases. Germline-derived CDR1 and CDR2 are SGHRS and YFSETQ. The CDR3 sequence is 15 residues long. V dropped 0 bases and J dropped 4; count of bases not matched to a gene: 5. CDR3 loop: CASSLVGLAADTQYF. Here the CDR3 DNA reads TGCGCCAGCAGCTTGGTGGGGCTAGCGGCAGATACGCAGTATTTT.

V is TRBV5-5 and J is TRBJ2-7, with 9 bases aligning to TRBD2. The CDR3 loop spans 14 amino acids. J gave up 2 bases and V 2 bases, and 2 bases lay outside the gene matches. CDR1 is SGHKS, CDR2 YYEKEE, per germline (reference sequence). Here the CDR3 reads CASSFAGGPYEQYF. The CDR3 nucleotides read TGTGCCAGCAGCTTTGCGGGAGGGCCCTACGAGCAGTACTTC.

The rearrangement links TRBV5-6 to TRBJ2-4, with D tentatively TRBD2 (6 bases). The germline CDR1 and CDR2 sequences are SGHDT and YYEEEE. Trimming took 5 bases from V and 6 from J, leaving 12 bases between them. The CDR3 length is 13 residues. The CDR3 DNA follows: TGTGCCAGCAGGGTTGTGGGGGGAAACATTCAGTACTTC. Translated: CASRVVGGNIQYF.

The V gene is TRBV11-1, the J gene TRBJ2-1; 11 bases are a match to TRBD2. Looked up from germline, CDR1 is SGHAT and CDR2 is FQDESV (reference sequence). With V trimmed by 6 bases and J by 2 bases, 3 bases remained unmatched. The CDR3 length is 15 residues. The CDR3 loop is CASSHSGRAYNEQFF. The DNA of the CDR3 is TGTGCCAGCAGTCATAGCGGGAGGGCCTACAATGAGCAGTTCTTC.

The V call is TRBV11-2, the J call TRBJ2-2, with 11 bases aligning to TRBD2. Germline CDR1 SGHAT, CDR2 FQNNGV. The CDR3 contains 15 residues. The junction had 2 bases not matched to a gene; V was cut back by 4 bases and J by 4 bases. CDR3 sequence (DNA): TGTGCCAGCAGCTCTCTAGCGGGAGGCACCGGGGAGCTGTTTTTT. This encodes CASSSLAGGTGELFF.

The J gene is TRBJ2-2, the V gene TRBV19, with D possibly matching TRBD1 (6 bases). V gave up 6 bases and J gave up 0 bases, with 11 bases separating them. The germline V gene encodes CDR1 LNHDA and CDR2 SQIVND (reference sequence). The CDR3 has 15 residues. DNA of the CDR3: TGTGCCAGTAGGGGCAGACAGGCGAACACCGGGGAGCTGTTTTTT. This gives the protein CASRGRQANTGELFF.

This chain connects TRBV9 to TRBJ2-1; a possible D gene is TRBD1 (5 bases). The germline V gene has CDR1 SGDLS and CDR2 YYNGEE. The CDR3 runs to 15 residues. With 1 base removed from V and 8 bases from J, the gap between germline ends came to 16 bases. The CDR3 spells CASSVLGASGDEQFF. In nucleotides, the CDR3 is TGTGCCAGCAGCGTATTAGGGGCTAGTGGGGATGAGCAGTTCTTC.

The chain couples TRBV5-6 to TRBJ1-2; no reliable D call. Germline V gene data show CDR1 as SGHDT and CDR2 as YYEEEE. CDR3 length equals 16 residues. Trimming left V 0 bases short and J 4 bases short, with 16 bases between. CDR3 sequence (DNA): TGTGCCAGCAGCTTGGCCCCAGGTTCTTCGACCTATGGCTACACCTTC. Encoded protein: CASSLAPGSSTYGYTF. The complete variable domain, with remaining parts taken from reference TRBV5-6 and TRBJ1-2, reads DAGVTQSPTHLIKTRGQQVTLRCSPKSGHDTVSWYQQALGQGPQFIFQYYEEEERQRGNFPDRFSGHQFPNYSSELNVNALLLGDSALYLCASSLAPGSSTYGYTFGSGTRLTVV.